This T cell receptor beta chain was sequenced during a study of T cell responses to AZD1222 COVID-19 vaccine. Note on this clone: Its antigen is as yet unknown.

Trimming shortened V by 5 bases and J by 6 bases, and 16 bases separated the two germline ends. The length of the CDR3 is 15 residues. Germline V CDR1 and CDR2: SEHNR, FQNEAQ (reference sequence). General study points: Only 5 or 6 individuals given AZD1222 were seropositive at baseline. Across the whole spike, CD4 TCRs peaked at regions 160-218 and 743-854.

Method: immunoSEQ multiplex PCR; TCRdb's copy keeps in-frame clones and lacks some. This table has 150,000 to 180,000 clones, approximately 87% appearing once. This specimen was peripheral blood, taken on day 0 of MenACWY control vaccination. The clonotype originates from an adult in good health. The gene calls are TRBV7-9 and TRBJ1-4; D remains unclear. CDR3 sequence reads: CASSTDPHGDEKLFF. For the CDR3, the DNA is TGTGCCAGCAGCACCGATCCCCATGGGGATGAAAAACTGTTTTTT.